The 6 T cell receptor beta chains reported below all come from one sample, sequenced in a study of blood T cell repertoires in COVID-19. Data came from immunoSEQ multiplex PCR; TCRdb stores just in-frame clones and leaves some out. The profile covers about 320,000 clones, with roughly 85% appearing a single time and approximately 7.6% taken by the ten largest. Sequenced sample: peripheral blood. These receptor sequences come from a human donor in a cohort sampled during active COVID-19.

The chain couples TRBV7-9 to TRBJ2-2; D is possibly TRBD1 (6 bases). The CDR3 has 14 residues. V lost 6 bases and J lost 1, with 9 bases in between. Germline V gene data show CDR1 as SEHNR and CDR2 as FQNEAQ (reference sequence). CDR3 DNA sequence: TGTGCCAGCAGGGACAGACTGAACACCGGGGAGCTGTTTTTT. Encoded protein: CASRDRLNTGELFF.

The chain links TRBV6-5 to TRBJ1-2; D remains unclear. The CDR3 covers 13 residues. The V end lost 4 bases, the J end lost 8 bases, and 14 bases lay between the germline ends. Per the germline V gene, CDR1 is MNHEY and CDR2 is SVGAGI. CDR3 DNA: TGTGCCAGCAGTTGGCGGGGATCGAGAGGCTACACCTTC. Amino acids: CASSWRGSRGYTF.

This sequence joins TRBV7-6 and TRBJ2-7, with 8 bases aligning to TRBD1. Losses at the gene ends were 5 bases for V and 4 bases for J; bases not matched to a gene: 10. The CDR3 loop spans 15 amino acids. CDR1 SGHVS and CDR2 FNYEAQ come from the germline V gene. CDR3 residues: CASSPRGPGEYEQYF. As DNA, the CDR3 is TGTGCCAGCAGCCCCAGGGGGCCAGGGGAATACGAGCAGTACTTC.

CDR3 in DNA: TGCGCCAGCAGCGAACCGGGACTAGCGGGGGCGCAGTATTTT. This encodes CASSEPGLAGAQYF. The chain uses TRBV5-1 and TRBJ2-3; TRBD2 matches 14 bases. Per the germline V gene, CDR1 is SGHRS and CDR2 is YFSETQ. V was pared by 4 bases and J by 10 bases, with 5 bases of the junction left unmatched. The CDR3 contains 14 residues.

The chain is built from TRBV3-1 (or the pseudogene TRBV3-2) and TRBJ2-1; 12 positions match TRBD2. This CDR3 has 17 residues. CDR1 and CDR2 from the germline V gene are LGHDT and YNNKEL (reference sequence). The J segment lost 1 base and the V segment lost 4 bases, leaving 5 bases of the junction unmatched. CDR3 residues: CASSPLAGGRSYNEQFF. CDR3 bases: TGTGCCAGCAGCCCTCTAGCGGGGGGGCGGTCCTACAATGAGCAGTTCTTC.

The chain recombines TRBV6-5 with TRBJ2-7, with a weak D call TRBD2 (6 bases). The ends were cut back, 2 bases at V and 3 bases at J, with 11 bases in the middle. The CDR3 is made up of 14 amino acids. CDR1 is MNHEY and CDR2 is SVGAGI in the germline V gene. The CDR3 coding sequence is TGTGCCAGCAGTTACGGGTGGGGAGGCTACGAGCAGTACTTC. Its protein product is CASSYGWGGYEQYF.